This T cell receptor beta chain stems from a study of blood T cells in healthy people across ages. This clonotype was observed a handful of times. The antigen is not known. With a J-beta primer mix and a sample-barcoded 5' primer, a second PCR ran about 7 to 11 cycles. TCRdb fed the 5' RACE reads into MiXCR, producing one record per CDR3 protein. The data contain 500,000 to 550,000 distinct CDR3 sequences, 24% of them seen just once; the ten biggest clones take up around 10%. After removal of 5 bases from V and 4 bases from J, the junction contained 7 bases not matched to a gene. CDR1 SQVTM and CDR2 ANQGSEA come from the germline V gene. CDR3 length: 13 amino acids. Study-level findings and limits: Long-lived and aged donors differed, with more naive CD4+ cells and higher diversity in the long-lived. Getting older went along with TCR beta diversity per million T cells dropping roughly linearly.

This sample also appeared in a second study, on T cells of mothers and their children.

Sequenced material: blood. This receptor was taken from a boy aged 5-17 years in good health. J is TRBJ1-1 and V is TRBV29-1; 7 bases are shared with TRBD1. The CDR3 DNA follows: TGCAGCGTTCTACAGGGGTCGGGCACTGAAGCTTTCTTT. This sequence encodes CSVLQGSGTEAFF.